A single sample is the source of the 12 T cell receptor beta chains below, sequenced in a study of T-cell reconstitution after alpha-beta-depleted transplantation in children. Preparation of the TCRbeta library was carried out with unique molecular identifiers. Each CDR3 protein is one row after TCRdb ran MiXCR on the PCR reads. The sample has hundreds of thousands of distinct CDR3 sequences, about 31% seen once. This sample comprised PBMCs from the stem cell graft donor, obtained from the stem cell graft. The receptors were sampled from a human donor who donated a stem cell graft to a child with aplastic anemia.

This clonotype showed up many times. The chain joins TRBV6-4 to TRBJ2-1, with TRBD2 matching over 12 bases. The V and J ends lost 6 bases and 5 bases, in that order; junction bases with no gene match: 8. CDR3 length: 16 amino acids. Germline V CDR1 and CDR2: MRHNA, SNTAGT. DNA of the CDR3: TGTGCCAGCAGCCACCTAGCGGGAGGGGCAAACAATGAGCAGTTCTTC. Translating gives CASSHLAGGANNEQFF.

The CDR3 DNA reads TGTGCCAGCAGCGCGGGACAGGGGGGTACTTACGAGCAGTACGTC. Translation gives CASSAGQGGTYEQYV. This chain uses TRBV2 with TRBJ2-7; 11 nucleotides agree with TRBD1. The CDR3 runs to 15 residues. Germline CDR1 is SNHLY and CDR2 is FYNNEI. The V gene end was trimmed by 6 bases and the J gene end by 4 bases; junction bases not matched to a gene: 8.

The genes are TRBV10-3 and TRBJ2-3; D ambiguous. V shed 4 bases and J shed 5 bases, with 10 bases lying between them. CDR3 size: 13 residues. Germline CDR1 ENHRY, CDR2 SYGVKD. In DNA form, the CDR3 reads TGTGCCATCAGTGGGCGTGCAGAAGATACGCAGTATTTT. Its translation is CAISGRAEDTQYF.

This chain uses TRBV27 with TRBJ1-2, with TRBD1 matching 7 bases. Looked up from germline, CDR1 is MNHEY and CDR2 is SMNVEV (reference sequence). V shed 6 bases, J shed 3 bases, and the junction held 7 bases outside the gene matches. This CDR3 region has 14 residues. The CDR3 reads CASSLGGTDYGYTF. Here the CDR3 DNA reads TGTGCCAGCAGCCTCGGTGGGACAGACTATGGCTACACCTTC.

This chain connects TRBV6-1 to TRBJ1-4; 9 bases line up with TRBD1. The CDR3 has 15 amino acids. V lost 4 bases to trimming and J lost 5 bases; unmatched junction nucleotides: 5. Germline V gene data show CDR1 as MNHNS and CDR2 as SASEGT. The CDR3 loop reads CASSGYRGRNEKLFF. CDR3 nucleotides: TGTGCCAGCAGTGGCTACAGGGGGCGAAATGAAAAACTGTTTTTT.

The chain uses TRBV12-3 or TRBV12-4 and TRBJ1-2; 7 bases line up with TRBD1. The ends lost 6 bases at V and 4 bases at J; junction bases unmatched: 5. CDR3 size: 13 residues. This chain's CDR3 is CASSNGQAYGYTF. CDR3 bases: TGTGCCAGCAGCAATGGACAGGCCTATGGCTACACCTTC.

This clonotype was recorded a few times. The chain has TRBV7-2 and TRBJ1-2, with 7 nucleotides matching TRBD1. V gave up 6 bases and J gave up 4 bases; unmatched junction bases: 5. CDR1 SGHTA and CDR2 FQGNSA come from the germline V gene. The CDR3 contains 13 residues. Here the CDR3 DNA reads TGTGCCAGCAGGCCAGGGGGAGGCTATGGCTACACCTTC. Protein sequence: CASRPGGGYGYTF.

This clonotype has a handful of counts. The chain recombines TRBV27 with TRBJ2-7; tentatively, D is TRBD1 (5 bases). This CDR3 contains 13 residues. Germline-derived CDR1 and CDR2 are MNHEY and SMNVEV (reference sequence). The ends were cut back, 7 bases at V and 3 bases at J, with 13 bases in the middle. CDR3 in amino acids: CASNTGRVYEQYV. Here the CDR3 DNA reads TGTGCCAGCAATACAGGCAGGGTCTACGAGCAGTACGTC.

A single count supports this clonotype. The chain couples TRBV7-8 to TRBJ2-3; D possibly uses TRBD1 or TRBD2 (6 bases each). CDR1 SGHVS and CDR2 FQNEAQ come from the germline V gene. The CDR3 runs 17 residues. Trimming took off 2 bases at V and 3 bases at J, with 18 bases between the two ends. CDR3 amino acids: CASSLSPGAGATDTQYF. The CDR3 bases are TGTGCCAGCAGCTTATCCCCGGGGGCCGGTGCAACAGATACGCAGTATTTT.

This clonotype appeared a single time. V and J are TRBV7-2 and TRBJ1-5; perhaps TRBD1 as D (6 bases). The CDR3 covers 14 residues. Per germline, CDR1 SGHTA and CDR2 FQGNSA. The V end lost 5 bases, the J end lost 7 bases, and 15 bases lay between the germline ends. The CDR3 region is CASSPQQGKQPQHF. The CDR3 DNA reads as TGTGCCAGCAGCCCCCAACAGGGAAAACAGCCCCAGCATTTT.

The chain joins TRBV7-8 to TRBJ1-1; possible D gene TRBD1, 6 bases. The V gene's germline CDR1 is SGHVS and CDR2 FQNEAQ. V was shortened by 1 base and J by 6 bases, with 15 bases between the two germline ends. The CDR3 runs to 15 residues. CDR3 in amino acids: CASSLGIQGTPEAFF. The CDR3 nucleotides read TGTGCCAGCAGCTTAGGAATACAGGGCACCCCTGAAGCTTTCTTT. Looking up the rest from reference TRBV7-8 and TRBJ1-1 gives the full variable domain: GAGVSQSPRYKVAKRGQDVALRCDPISGHVSLFWYQQALGQGPEFLTYFQNEAQLDKSGLPSDRFFAERPEGSVSTLKIQRTQQEDSAVYLCASSLGIQGTPEAFFGQGTRLTVV.

V is TRBV6-1 and J is TRBJ2-3; D not resolved. The ends were cut back, 2 bases at V and 3 bases at J, with 9 bases in the middle. The CDR3 loop spans 14 amino acids. Germline V gives CDR1 MNHNS, CDR2 SASEGT. CDR3 sequence: CASSENLGTDTQYF. For the CDR3, the DNA is TGTGCCAGCAGTGAAAACTTAGGAACAGATACGCAGTATTTT.